The 20 T cell receptor beta chains below come from one sample, sequenced in a study of siplizumab effects on memory and regulatory T cells. Profiled with immunoSEQ multiplex PCR; TCRdb holds only in-frame clones, not every one. The sample consists of some 110,000 clones, over 90% of them appearing once. Sequenced sample: Tregs sorted from blood. The receptors stem from a human donor in good health.

The V call is TRBV11-2, the J call TRBJ2-4, with D maybe TRBD1 (6 bases). The CDR3 loop spans 15 amino acids. Germline V gene sequence: CDR1 SGHAT, CDR2 FQNNGV. V lost 1 base, J lost 4 bases, and 11 bases lay in between. Written as DNA, the CDR3 is TGTGCCAGCAGCTTAGGAGGGACACCGAAAAACATTCAGTACTTC. It specifies CASSLGGTPKNIQYF.

J is TRBJ2-1 and V is TRBV5-1; no clear D. The germline V gene has CDR1 SGHRS and CDR2 YFSETQ. This CDR3 spans 15 amino acids. Trimming removed 0 bases from V and 4 bases from J, with 11 bases in between. CDR3 coding DNA: TGCGCCAGCAGCTTGGAGGGTAACCCTTACAATGAGCAGTTCTTC. Translation: CASSLEGNPYNEQFF.

V usage is TRBV10-2 and J usage is TRBJ1-1; maybe TRBD1 (5 bases). CDR3 length: 12 amino acids. CDR1 WSHSY and CDR2 SAAADI come from the germline V gene. V was shortened by 7 bases and J by 2 bases, with 8 bases between the two germline ends. CDR3 loop: CASKTVNTEAFF. The CDR3 nucleotides are TGCGCCAGCAAGACAGTTAACACTGAAGCTTTCTTT.

The sample holds one count of this clone. The chain couples TRBV5-1 to TRBJ2-5; weak D call: TRBD1 (10 bases). V was clipped by 4 bases and J by 1 base, with 32 bases between them. Germline V gene data show CDR1 as SGHRS and CDR2 as YFSETQ. The CDR3 extends over 21 amino acids. CDR3 sequence: CASSPGQGGSPSGTFQETQYF. Here the CDR3 DNA reads TGCGCCAGCAGCCCAGGACAGGGGGGATCTCCTAGCGGGACATTCCAAGAGACCCAGTACTTC.

This clone was detected once. The rearrangement joins TRBV7-2 to TRBJ2-5, with 12 bases aligning to TRBD1. From germline, CDR1 is SGHTA and CDR2 FQGNSA. CDR3 size: 14 residues. The J segment lost 4 bases and the V segment lost 5 bases, leaving 2 bases of the junction unmatched. In DNA, the CDR3 is TGTGCCAGCAGCCGGGACAGGGGGCCAGAGACCCAGTACTTC. Translated: CASSRDRGPETQYF.

The chain is built from TRBV4-3 and TRBJ2-6; D uncertain. The germline V and J ends were trimmed by 0 bases and 11 bases, with 11 bases remaining between them. Germline V gene data show CDR1 as LGHNA and CDR2 as YSLEER. The CDR3 loop spans 14 amino acids. Written as DNA, the CDR3 is TGCGCCAGCAGCCAAGATGTTAGTGTCGACGTCCTGACTTTC. Amino acid sequence: CASSQDVSVDVLTF.

The chain employs TRBV9 and TRBJ1-4, with D perhaps TRBD1 (5 bases). V was trimmed by 5 bases and J by 12 bases, leaving 14 bases between them. Germline assignment: CDR1 SGDLS and CDR2 YYNGEE. CDR3 length: 12 residues. As DNA, the CDR3 is TGTGCCAGCAGTGAAACCGGGACCGAACTGTTTTTT. Its translation: CASSETGTELFF.

The chain is built from TRBV4-2 and TRBJ2-3; 12 bases fit TRBD2. Germline loops: CDR1 LGHNA, CDR2 YNFKEQ. J lost 2 bases, V lost 4 bases, and 19 bases had no gene match. The CDR3 is 21 residues long. As DNA, the CDR3 is TGTGCCAGCAGCCGGCCCCCCGGTCTAGCGGGAGGGCCCCGTGTCACAGATACGCAGTATTTT. It encodes CASSRPPGLAGGPRVTDTQYF.

This chain connects TRBV5-4 to TRBJ1-4; possibly TRBD1 for D (6 bases). The germline CDR1 and CDR2 sequences are SGHNT and YYREEE (reference sequence). This CDR3 has 16 residues. Between the trimmed V and J ends, which lost 1 base and 4 bases, there was a span of 14 bases. CDR3 in DNA: TGTGCCAGCAGCTTGAGGGGGGGGCTCCATAATGAAAAACTGTTTTTT. This encodes CASSLRGGLHNEKLFF.

The J gene is TRBJ2-7, the V gene TRBV4-2, with TRBD2 identical over 7 bases. The germline V gene encodes CDR1 LGHNA and CDR2 YNFKEQ. The CDR3 sequence is 13 residues long. With V trimmed by 4 bases and J by 3 bases, 3 bases remained unmatched. The CDR3 protein is CASSRGTIYEQYF. Written as DNA, the CDR3 is TGTGCCAGCAGCCGGGGGACTATCTACGAGCAGTACTTC.

The CDR3 is CATSRDRVTEAFF. CDR3 nucleotides: TGTGCCACCAGCAGAGACAGGGTCACTGAAGCTTTCTTT. The chain uses TRBV15 and TRBJ1-1; D is perhaps TRBD1 (5 bases). This CDR3 is built from 13 residues. Looked up from germline, CDR1 is LNHNV and CDR2 is YYDKDF (reference sequence). With 0 bases removed from V and 4 bases from J, the gap between germline ends came to 6 bases.

The chain carries TRBV10-3 and TRBJ1-1; D is ambiguous. V lost 2 bases to trimming and J lost 0 bases, with 10 bases between them. The CDR3 spans 15 residues. The germline gives CDR1 ENHRY, CDR2 SYGVKD. DNA for the CDR3: TGTGCCATCAGTGAGCCCGGACGGATGAACACTGAAGCTTTCTTT. Amino acids: CAISEPGRMNTEAFF.

The chain combines TRBV27 with TRBJ2-1; 7 nucleotides match TRBD2. Trimming removed 3 bases from V and 2 bases from J; junction bases left unmatched: 10. Germline V gene lookup returns CDR1 MNHEY and CDR2 SMNVEV (reference sequence). This CDR3 spans 17 amino acids. The CDR3 DNA reads as TGTGCCAGCAGTTTGGGAGGGGCCCTCCTCGCCTACAATGAGCAGTTCTTC. Translated, it gives CASSLGGALLAYNEQFF.

This sequence joins TRBV10-2 and TRBJ1-1; no clear D. This CDR3 is 13 amino acids long. V was pared by 6 bases and J by 0 bases, with 8 bases between. Germline CDR1 and CDR2: WSHSY and SAAADI. In DNA form, the CDR3 reads TGCGCCAGCAGAACACTAATGAACACTGAAGCTTTCTTT. Residues: CASRTLMNTEAFF.

The chain carries TRBV11-3 and TRBJ2-7; TRBD2 aligns across 8 bases. The CDR3 has 17 residues. V dropped 5 bases and J dropped 5; count of bases not matched to a gene: 17. In germline, CDR1 is SGHNT, CDR2 YENEEA. The CDR3 DNA reads TGTGCCAGCAGCGCACTATTCCGGGCGGGAGGCCTAGACGAGCAGTACTTC. Amino acid sequence: CASSALFRAGGLDEQYF. Looking up the rest from reference TRBV11-3 and TRBJ2-7 gives the full variable domain: EAGVVQSPRYKIIEKKQPVAFWCNPISGHNTLYWYLQNLGQGPELLIRYENEEAVDDSQLPKDRFSAERLKGVDSTLKIQPAELGDSAVYLCASSALFRAGGLDEQYFGPGTRLTVT.

This sequence joins TRBV12-5 and TRBJ2-1, with 9 nucleotides matching TRBD2. CDR1 and CDR2 from the germline V gene are LGHNT and FRNRAP. The CDR3 is made up of 14 amino acids. V gave up 5 bases and J gave up 7 bases; unmatched junction bases: 6. This CDR3 reads CASGPGLAANEQFF. In nucleotides, the CDR3 is TGTGCTAGTGGTCCGGGACTAGCCGCAAATGAGCAGTTCTTC.

The chain carries TRBV6-5 and TRBJ1-2; no reliable D call. In germline, CDR1 is MNHEY, CDR2 SVGAGI. The germline V and J ends were trimmed by 6 bases and 5 bases, with 16 bases remaining between them. This CDR3 is built from 14 residues. CDR3 sequence reads: CASRNRAVGYGYTF. The CDR3, as DNA: TGTGCCAGCAGAAACCGGGCCGTCGGGTATGGCTACACCTTC.

With regard to this clone: This sample also contains other DNA sequences that code for the same CDR3. V usage is TRBV7-6 and J usage is TRBJ2-7; 7 nucleotides agree with TRBD1. From germline, CDR1 is SGHVS and CDR2 FNYEAQ. The J segment lost 7 bases and the V segment lost 6 bases, leaving 18 bases of the junction unmatched. This CDR3 region has 16 residues. The CDR3 DNA sequence: TGTGCCAGCAGTCCCAAGACAGGGCCCTTCTCTGGGGAGCAGTACTTC. This codes for CASSPKTGPFSGEQYF.

The chain has TRBV5-5 and TRBJ1-3; D is possibly TRBD1 (6 bases). The V gene lost 0 bases and the J gene lost 5 bases, with 12 bases spanning the gap. CDR3 length: 15 residues. Germline loops: CDR1 SGHKS, CDR2 YYEKEE (reference sequence). CDR3: CASSLAAGARNTIYF. The CDR3 bases are TGTGCCAGCAGCTTGGCCGCAGGGGCGCGAAACACCATATATTTT.

The chain recombines TRBV5-1 with TRBJ2-7; D is possibly TRBD2 (5 bases). V was pared by 4 bases and J by 0 bases, with 5 bases between. CDR3 length: 12 residues. CDR1 is SGHRS and CDR2 is YFSETQ in the germline V gene. For the CDR3, the DNA is TGCGCCAGCAGCGGGAGCTCCTACGAGCAGTACTTC. Amino acid sequence: CASSGSSYEQYF.